This note documents a single T cell receptor beta chain sequence. This table comes from immunoSEQ multiplex PCR, and its TCRdb copy is limited to in-frame clones, with some not included. The data contain fewer than 45,000 clones, 80% to 90% of them singletons. This record comes from a study of STAT5B mutations in CD4+ large granular lymphocyte leukemia. V lost 1 base, J lost 1 base, and 6 bases stayed unmatched. The germline V gene has CDR1 KGHSH and CDR2 LQKENI. The CDR3 is 16 residues long. The specimen was CD4+ T cells from blood buffy coats. The sequence came from a human donor in good health. The V gene is TRBV18, the J gene TRBJ1-1, with 7 bases fitting TRBD1. CDR3 loop: CASSPLPAGGNTEAFF. In DNA form, the CDR3 reads TGTGCCAGCTCACCACTTCCCGCAGGGGGGAACACTGAAGCTTTCTTT.